This passage covers 7 T cell receptor beta chains from one sample sequenced in a study of response to subunit inactivated influenza vaccine. TCRdb re-analysed the RT-PCR reads in MiXCR, keeping a single row per CDR3 protein. In the table there are around 580,000 distinct CDR3 sequences, 10% to 15% of which are singletons. The sample in question was PBMCs from blood, obtained on the day of vaccination. These receptors all stem from a man aged 50-59 years who received an inactivated influenza vaccine.

This chain uses TRBV11-2 with TRBJ1-2; 7 nucleotides line up with TRBD1. V trimming: 2 bases; J trimming: 8 bases; junction bases outside the gene matches: 11. The CDR3 totals 15 residues. The V gene's germline CDR1 is SGHAT and CDR2 FQNNGV. DNA for the CDR3: TGTGCCAGCAGCTTATTTCCGGGACAGCCTGGAGGCTACACCTTC. Its protein is CASSLFPGQPGGYTF. Drawing the rest from reference TRBV11-2 and TRBJ1-2, the complete variable domain is EAGVAQSPRYKIIEKRQSVAFWCNPISGHATLYWYQQILGQGPKLLIQFQNNGVVDDSQLPKDRFSAERLKGVDSTLKIQPAKLEDSAVYLCASSLFPGQPGGYTFGSGTRLTVV.

V and J are TRBV4-1 and TRBJ2-5; D gene uncertain. The CDR3 consists of 15 residues. V lost 2 bases and J 2 bases, leaving 12 bases between the germline ends. Germline CDR1 MGHRA, CDR2 YSYEKL. The CDR3 DNA reads TGCGCCAGCAGCCAAAGGGTAGGCGCTCAAGAGACCCAGTACTTC. Amino acid sequence: CASSQRVGAQETQYF.

This chain connects TRBV5-1 to TRBJ2-1; D unclear. The CDR3 extends over 13 amino acids. Per the germline V gene, CDR1 is SGHRS and CDR2 is YFSETQ. Trimming removed 1 base at V and 8 bases at J, with 10 bases between. DNA for the CDR3: TGCGCCAGCAGCTTGATGCCAGCCCATGAGCAGTTCTTC. Protein sequence: CASSLMPAHEQFF.

This clonotype was counted between two and nine times. The chain employs TRBV12-3 or TRBV12-4 and TRBJ2-3; TRBD2 aligns across 7 bases. The CDR3 sequence is 15 residues long. The V and J ends lost 3 bases and 1 base, in that order; junction bases with no gene match: 4. The CDR3 reads CASSLNLAGTDTQYF. The CDR3 nucleotides read TGTGCCAGCAGTTTGAACCTAGCGGGCACAGATACGCAGTATTTT.

The chain links TRBV6-2 or TRBV6-3 to TRBJ2-4; D possibly corresponds to TRBD1 (6 bases). The CDR3 sequence is 15 residues long. Deletions cut 1 base from V and 3 bases from J, with 10 bases between. Germline values: CDR1 MNHEY, CDR2 SVGEGT. The CDR3 here is CASSYFGQYKNIQYF. DNA for the CDR3: TGTGCCAGCAGTTACTTTGGACAGTACAAAAACATTCAGTACTTC.

The chain is built from TRBV10-3 and TRBJ2-2, with 10 bases that match TRBD2. The CDR3 covers 16 residues. Germline CDR1 reads ENHRY; CDR2 reads SYGVKD. Unmatched junction bases numbered 3, after V lost 0 bases and J lost 5 bases. The CDR3 protein is CAISESSGRWTGELFF. The CDR3 DNA follows: TGTGCCATCAGTGAGTCTAGCGGGAGGTGGACCGGGGAGCTGTTTTTT.

There are a few counts of this clonotype. The chain is built from TRBV12-3 or TRBV12-4 and TRBJ1-5, with unresolved D. V lost 6 bases and J lost 11, with 14 bases in between. The CDR3 has 12 residues. The DNA for the CDR3 is TGTGCCAGCAGCCCCCTGGGCACCGCCCAGCATTTT. It codes for CASSPLGTAQHF.